These T cell receptor beta chains were read from a single sample in a study of CXCR3 chemokines and chemotherapy response in bladder cancer. TCRdb called the PCR reads again in MiXCR, with one record for every CDR3 protein. The profile shows about 13,000 distinct CDR3 sequences, about an eighth of them singletons. The specimen was collected from a patient whose treatment included neoadjuvant chemotherapy. The source of these receptors is a human donor with bladder cancer that did not respond to neoadjuvant chemotherapy. CDR3s include the opening cysteine and the closing phenylalanine or tryptophan. The D gene is left open where the match is weak. Clone size, where shown, is once, few, many, or a class for clones that have expanded.

V	J	D	length	size	DNA	CDR3
TRBV10-3	TRBJ2-2	TRBD2	16	many	TGTGCCATCAGTGCCCGGACTAGCGGTTTCACCGGGGAGCTGTTTTTT	CAISARTSGFTGELFF
TRBV6-1	TRBJ1-6	.	17	many	TGTGCCAGCAGTGGTAGAGGACGGAGCTCCTATAATTCACCCCTCCACTTT	CASSGRGRSSYNSPLHF
TRBV4-1	TRBJ2-3	TRBD1	17	.	TGCGCCAGCAGCCAGCTGCCGGGACAGAGGGAGAAAGATACGCAGTATTTT	CASSQLPGQREKDTQYF
TRBV5-4	TRBJ2-7	TRBD1	15	once	TGTGCCAGCAGCTTCAGGACAGGGTCCAAGGACGAGCAGTACTTC	CASSFRTGSKDEQYF
TRBV19	TRBJ2-1	TRBD1	14	medium-sized	TGTGCCAGTAGTCAGACAGGGTCCTACAATGAGCAGTTCTTC	CASSQTGSYNEQFF
TRBV12-3/TRBV12-4	TRBJ2-7	.	13	many	TGTGCCAGCAGTTTCGGGGTCTCCTACGAGCAGTACTTC	CASSFGVSYEQYF
TRBV19	TRBJ1-5	.	15	many	TGTGCCAGTAGTATGGGGGACGCGCGGGGTCAGCCCCAGCATTTT	CASSMGDARGQPQHF
TRBV6-2/TRBV6-3	TRBJ2-7	TRBD1	16	many	TGTGCCAGCAGTTACTCGTCAGGGGGCCCCACCTACGAGCAGTACTTC	CASSYSSGGPTYEQYF
TRBV7-2	TRBJ1-4	.	14	medium-sized	TGTGCCAGCAGCTTCCGGAGGAGTGATGAAAAACTGTTTTTT	CASSFRRSDEKLFF
TRBV5-6	TRBJ2-5	.	13	many	TGTGCCAGCAGCTTTTCGAATGGCGAGACCCAGTACTTC	CASSFSNGETQYF
TRBV10-3	TRBJ1-1	.	14	medium-sized	TGTGCCATCAGTGTCGGCAGGGGGAACACTGAAGCTTTCTTT	CAISVGRGNTEAFF
TRBV27	TRBJ1-2	.	11	many	TGTGCCAGCAGACAGGACGGCGGCTACACCTTC	CASRQDGGYTF
TRBV7-9	TRBJ2-3	.	14	few	TGTGCCAGCAGCTTACGGGTCAGGGCAGATACGCAGTATTTT	CASSLRVRADTQYF
TRBV20-1	TRBJ1-2	.	13	.	TGCAGTGTTAAGGGGGACGCTAACTATGGCTACACCTTC	CSVKGDANYGYTF
TRBV20-1	TRBJ2-4	.	15	few	TGCAGTGCTAGAGTGCTGGGACTAGCCAAAAACATTCAGTACTTC	CSARVLGLAKNIQYF
TRBV7-9	TRBJ2-3	TRBD1	20	many	TGTGCCAGCCTATACCCCCCTAGGGACAGGCCCTCCGGGGGCACAGATACGCAGTATTTT	CASLYPPRDRPSGGTDTQYF
TRBV7-3	TRBJ1-1	.	15	many	TGTGCCAGCAGCTTAGTTGGGGGCGGTAACACTGAAGCTTTCTTT	CASSLVGGGNTEAFF
TRBV19	TRBJ2-6	.	14	many	TGTGCCACCTCCCCCACCGGGACTTTCAACGTCCTGACTTTC	CATSPTGTFNVLTF
TRBV20-1	TRBJ1-5	TRBD1	15	once	TGCAGTGCTACAGACCCGGGACAGATAAATCAGCCCCAGCATTTT	CSATDPGQINQPQHF
TRBV20-1	TRBJ1-4	.	14	few	TGCTCATGCCTAGGGCGGAGTAATAATGAAAAACTGTTTTTT	CSCLGRSNNEKLFF
TRBV19	TRBJ2-3	.	15	many	TGTGCCAGTACCCCGGGACTGACTAGCACAGATACGCAGTATTTT	CASTPGLTSTDTQYF
TRBV28	TRBJ1-5	.	11	.	TGTGCCAGCGAGGGGAATCAGCCCCAGCATTTT	CASEGNQPQHF
TRBV6-2/TRBV6-3	TRBJ2-4	.	16	many	TGTGCCAGCAGTCCCTCCGGGGGTTTACCCAAAAACATTCAGTACTTC	CASSPSGGLPKNIQYF
TRBV27	TRBJ2-2	TRBD1	16	few	TGTGCCAGCAGCCTCCGGGACAGGGGTGTCACCGGGGAGCTGTTTTTT	CASSLRDRGVTGELFF
TRBV6-5	TRBJ1-2	TRBD1	13	many	TGTGCCAGCTATCGGACAGGGGTTAAGGGCTACACCTTC	CASYRTGVKGYTF
TRBV18	TRBJ1-1	.	14	few	TGTGCCAGCTCACCCTTACAGGGAAACACTGAAGCTTTCTTT	CASSPLQGNTEAFF
TRBV19	TRBJ1-5	TRBD1	15	many	TGTGCCAGTAGTATTGGGACAGGGGGCAATCAGCCCCAGCATTTT	CASSIGTGGNQPQHF
TRBV7-2	TRBJ1-3	TRBD1	15	many	TGTGCCAGCAGCGCTTCCAGGGGGACAGGAAACACCATATATTTT	CASSASRGTGNTIYF
TRBV10-3	TRBJ2-2	.	13	many	TGTGCCATCAGGGCACTAGGAACCGGGGAGCTGTTTTTT	CAIRALGTGELFF
TRBV5-6	TRBJ1-2	TRBD1	14	many	TGTGCCAGCAGCATCAGGGGGGTGAGCTATGGCTACACCTTC	CASSIRGVSYGYTF
TRBV12-5	TRBJ1-2	.	16	few	TGTGCTAGTGGTTTGCCACCCATGGGGGGGCTCTATGGCTACACCTTC	CASGLPPMGGLYGYTF
TRBV18	TRBJ1-1	.	14	many	TGTGCCAGCTCACCACCGGGGGGAGAGACTGAAGCTTTCTTT	CASSPPGGETEAFF
TRBV27	TRBJ1-6	.	13	few	TGTGCCAGCAGTTTCGGCACTAATTCACCCCTCCACTTT	CASSFGTNSPLHF
TRBV12-3/TRBV12-4	TRBJ2-7	TRBD1	13	many	TGTGCCAGCAGTCCTCTGGACAGGGGGAAGCAGTACTTC	CASSPLDRGKQYF
TRBV12-3/TRBV12-4	TRBJ2-3	TRBD1	15	few	TGTGCCAGCAGTAGACAGGGGGCGGTTGGAGATACGCAGTATTTT	CASSRQGAVGDTQYF
TRBV6-1	TRBJ2-3	.	16	medium-sized	TGTGCCAGCAGTGAAGTGGGCTCCCCCGGTCGGGATACGCAGTATTTT	CASSEVGSPGRDTQYF
TRBV19	TRBJ2-1	.	14	medium-sized	TGTGCCAGTAGTTTAATGGACAGCCGGAATGAGCAGTTCTTC	CASSLMDSRNEQFF
TRBV7-9	TRBJ2-3	TRBD2	14	many	TGTGCCAGCAGCTTAATGACTAGCCCAGATACGCAGTATTTT	CASSLMTSPDTQYF
TRBV7-2	TRBJ1-5	TRBD1	15	many	TGTGCCAGCAGCTTAGGTGGGACAGGGATTCAGCCCCAGCATTTT	CASSLGGTGIQPQHF
TRBV6-6	TRBJ2-1	TRBD2	15	many	TGTGCCAGCAGCGACGGGACTAGCGTTAACAATGAGCAGTTCTTC	CASSDGTSVNNEQFF
TRBV12-5	TRBJ2-7	.	13	.	TGTGCTAGTGGCCAACGGGGGAAGTACGAGCAGTACTTC	CASGQRGKYEQYF
TRBV12-3/TRBV12-4	TRBJ2-7	.	12	few	TGTGCCAGCAGCCGTGGACCCTACGAGCAGTACTTC	CASSRGPYEQYF
TRBV6-1	TRBJ1-6	.	17	medium-sized	TGTGCCAGCAGTGTTGGGTGGGGAGGCGACTATAATTCACCCCTCCACTTT	CASSVGWGGDYNSPLHF
TRBV6-5	TRBJ1-2	.	15	medium-sized	TGTGCCAGCAGTTACTCGGTGACACCTAACTATGGCTACACCTTC	CASSYSVTPNYGYTF
TRBV7-2	TRBJ1-2	.	13	medium-sized	TGTGCCAGCAGCTTTAATCTTAACTATGGCTACACCTTC	CASSFNLNYGYTF
TRBV9	TRBJ2-2	.	16	.	TGTGCCAGCAGCGTAGATGCGGGGCCGAACACCGGGGAGCTGTTTTTT	CASSVDAGPNTGELFF
TRBV29-1	TRBJ1-3	.	12	many	TGCAGCGCCTACGGTCCGGGAAACACCATATATTTT	CSAYGPGNTIYF
TRBV12-3/TRBV12-4	TRBJ1-5	.	11	few	TGTGCCAGCAGCCGCGATCAGCCCCAGCATTTT	CASSRDQPQHF
TRBV6-5	TRBJ1-1	.	17	many	TGTGCCAGCAGTTACGGCAGGGGCTGGTCGGTAAACACTGAAGCTTTCTTT	CASSYGRGWSVNTEAFF
TRBV7-9	TRBJ1-2	.	14	many	TGTGCCAGCAGCTTGGGAGGGGCCATAGATGGCTACACCTTC	CASSLGGAIDGYTF
TRBV18	TRBJ1-1	.	13	many	TGTGCCAGCTCACCCGGGTCGAACACTGAAGCTTTCTTT	CASSPGSNTEAFF